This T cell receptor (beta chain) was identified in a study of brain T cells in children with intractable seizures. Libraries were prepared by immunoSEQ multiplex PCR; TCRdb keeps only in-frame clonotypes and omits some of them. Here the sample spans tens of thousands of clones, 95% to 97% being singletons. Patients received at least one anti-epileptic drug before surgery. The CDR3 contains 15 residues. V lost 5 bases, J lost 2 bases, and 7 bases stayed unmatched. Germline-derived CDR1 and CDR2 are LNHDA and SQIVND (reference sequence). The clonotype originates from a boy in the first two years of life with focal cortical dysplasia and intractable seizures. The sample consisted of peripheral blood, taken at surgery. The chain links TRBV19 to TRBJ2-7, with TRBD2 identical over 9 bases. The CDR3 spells CASSLGTSRTYEQYF. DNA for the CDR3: TGTGCCAGTAGTCTCGGGACTAGCCGAACCTACGAGCAGTACTTC.